This T cell receptor beta chain is drawn from a study of blood T cell repertoires in COVID-19. Residents of approximately 25 US areas, aged about 18 to 95 years, made up the participants. In the authors' workflow: Scientists estimated how many nucleated cells there were by amplifying reference gene primers. The table came from immunoSEQ multiplex PCR; TCRdb's copy has only in-frame clones and leaves some out. D and trimming come from the DNA, and the V and J calls and clone size come from that table. The repertoire holds hundreds of thousands of clones, over 75% seen once, with 0.95% to 1.3% in the top ten. This clonotype was sampled from a man aged 25-45 years who had recovered from COVID-19. Specimen: PBMCs or T cells enriched from blood (not recorded which).

DNA for the CDR3: TGTGCCAGCAGCTTGCAGACTAGCGGGAGTTACAATGAGCAGTTCTTC. Protein: CASSLQTSGSYNEQFF. The chain links TRBV7-2 to TRBJ2-1, with TRBD2 identical over 12 bases. V shed 3 bases, J shed 4 bases, and the junction held 4 bases outside the gene matches. Germline V CDR1 and CDR2: SGHTA, FQGNSA. This CDR3 region has 16 residues.